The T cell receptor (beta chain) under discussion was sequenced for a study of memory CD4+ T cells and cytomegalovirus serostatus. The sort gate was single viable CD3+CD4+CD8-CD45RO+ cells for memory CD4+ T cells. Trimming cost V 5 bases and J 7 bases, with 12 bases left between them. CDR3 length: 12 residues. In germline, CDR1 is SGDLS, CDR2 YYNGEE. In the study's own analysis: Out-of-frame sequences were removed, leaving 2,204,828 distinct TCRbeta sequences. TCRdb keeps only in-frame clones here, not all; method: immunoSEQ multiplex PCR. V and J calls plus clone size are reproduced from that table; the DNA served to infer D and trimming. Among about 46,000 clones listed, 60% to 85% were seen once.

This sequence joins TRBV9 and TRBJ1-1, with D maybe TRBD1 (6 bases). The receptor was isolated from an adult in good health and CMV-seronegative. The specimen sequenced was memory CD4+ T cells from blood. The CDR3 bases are TGTGCCAGCAGTAACTTCAGGGGTGAAGCTTTCTTT. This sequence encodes CASSNFRGEAFF.